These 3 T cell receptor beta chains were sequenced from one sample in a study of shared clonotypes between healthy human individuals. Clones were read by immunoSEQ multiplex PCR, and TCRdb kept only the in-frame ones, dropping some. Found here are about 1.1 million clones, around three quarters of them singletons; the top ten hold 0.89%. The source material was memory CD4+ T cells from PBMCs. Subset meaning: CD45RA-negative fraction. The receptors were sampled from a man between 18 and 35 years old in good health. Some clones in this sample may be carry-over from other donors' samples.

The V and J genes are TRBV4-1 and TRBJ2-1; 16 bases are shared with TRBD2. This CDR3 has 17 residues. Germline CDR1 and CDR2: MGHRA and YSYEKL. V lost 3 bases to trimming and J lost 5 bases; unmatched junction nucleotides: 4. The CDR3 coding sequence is TGCGCCAGCAGCCATCCGGGGACTAGCGGGAGGGACAATGAGCAGTTCTTC. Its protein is CASSHPGTSGRDNEQFF.

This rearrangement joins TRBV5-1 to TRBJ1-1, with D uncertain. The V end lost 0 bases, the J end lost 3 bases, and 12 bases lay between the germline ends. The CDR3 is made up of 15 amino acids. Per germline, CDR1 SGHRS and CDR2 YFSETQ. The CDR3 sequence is CASSLVYRVDTEAFF. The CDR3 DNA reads TGCGCCAGCAGCTTGGTTTACCGAGTCGACACTGAAGCTTTCTTT.

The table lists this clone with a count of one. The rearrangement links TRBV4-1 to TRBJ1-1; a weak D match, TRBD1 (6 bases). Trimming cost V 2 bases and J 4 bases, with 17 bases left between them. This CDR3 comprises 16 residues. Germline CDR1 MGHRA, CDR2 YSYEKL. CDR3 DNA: TGCGCCAGCAGCCAAACACCTCTCTCAGGGGCCACTGAAGCTTTCTTT. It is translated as CASSQTPLSGATEAFF.